This T cell receptor (beta chain) was found in a study of post-analysis software for immune sequencing data. Study-level background: Included among the disease courses, which were recorded for the cohort, were relapsing-remitting, secondary progressive and progressive-relapsing multiple sclerosis.

Study-level findings and limits: Comparison with controls showed significantly lower normalized Chao1 diversity in multiple sclerosis patients.

Unique-molecular-identifier-tagged TCR beta cDNA libraries were used. TCRdb independently ran MiXCR on the PCR reads; one entry per CDR3 protein. The data show 750,000 to 950,000 distinct CDR3 sequences, with under 60% seen just once and 4.9% held by the top ten. As concerns this clonotype: Its target is not known.

The receptor was derived from a girl under 18 with multiple sclerosis. Input material: blood.

The CDR3 region has the DNA TGTGCCAGCAGTGAATGGGAGGGGAGCACTGAAGCTTTCTTT. This encodes CASSEWEGSTEAFF. J is TRBJ1-1 and V is TRBV6-1; the D gene is possibly TRBD1 (5 bases). Trimming stripped 2 bases from V and 4 bases from J, with 11 bases between. Germline values: CDR1 MNHNS, CDR2 SASEGT. This CDR3 contains 14 residues.